This T cell receptor beta chain was sequenced in a study of molecular identifiers for immune sequencing clone quantification. Based on a CD8+CD4-CCR7+CD45RA+ profile, naive CD8 T cells were sorted. V was trimmed by 0 bases and J by 3 bases, leaving 12 bases between them. Looked up from germline, CDR1 is MGHRA and CDR2 is YSYEKL. The CDR3 is 15 amino acids. Study results and caveats: Spiked Jurkat TCR RNA originating from one cell could reportedly be identified amid around 1 million naive cells.

Concerning this clonotype: Antigen specificity is unknown.

The use of previously described methods and listed TCR primers produced the bulk TCR libraries. A single record per CDR3 protein comes from TCRdb applying MiXCR to the PCR reads. The sample holds about 640,000 distinct CDR3 sequences, nearly 20% seen once. The chain recombines TRBV4-1 with TRBJ2-7; no clear D gene. The sample comprised naive CD8+ T cells from blood, with Jurkat cell RNA spiked in. The sample's subset: FACS-sorted CD8+CD4-CCR7+CD45RA+ naive T cells. This receptor was identified in a human donor in good health. Some libraries in this study had Jurkat cell RNA spiked in. In DNA, the CDR3 is TGCGCCAGCAGCCAAGATTTCCCCGTTCGCTACGAGCAGTACTTC. It codes for CASSQDFPVRYEQYF.